Included here is one TCR beta chain sequence, with context. Original methodology: Reference gene primer amplification yielded estimated nucleated cell counts. Clones were sequenced by immunoSEQ multiplex PCR, and TCRdb holds only the in-frame ones, with some missing. V, J and clone size derive from that table, while D and trimming were established from the DNA sequence. This table has approximately 180,000 clones, roughly 81% appearing once. The data belong to a study of blood T cell repertoires in COVID-19. Study context: COVID-19 samples collected from the United States, Italy and Spain covered acute and convalescent phases. The cDNA or gDNA used as material had been derived from T cells, B-cell-depleted T cells, or PBMCs.

Patients in Seattle were enrolled during active infection, then followed longitudinally. Germline V gene sequence: CDR1 SGHTA, CDR2 FQGNSA. CDR3 length: 14 residues. Trimming pared 4 bases from V and 3 bases from J, leaving 10 bases between. The material sequenced was peripheral blood. The chain uses TRBV7-2 and TRBJ2-1; maybe TRBD2 (5 bases). This clonotype was sampled from a woman of 80 years or more with COVID-19, enrolled during active disease. CDR3: CASSSFGDYNEQFF. DNA of the CDR3: TGTGCCAGCAGCTCATTCGGGGACTACAATGAGCAGTTCTTC.